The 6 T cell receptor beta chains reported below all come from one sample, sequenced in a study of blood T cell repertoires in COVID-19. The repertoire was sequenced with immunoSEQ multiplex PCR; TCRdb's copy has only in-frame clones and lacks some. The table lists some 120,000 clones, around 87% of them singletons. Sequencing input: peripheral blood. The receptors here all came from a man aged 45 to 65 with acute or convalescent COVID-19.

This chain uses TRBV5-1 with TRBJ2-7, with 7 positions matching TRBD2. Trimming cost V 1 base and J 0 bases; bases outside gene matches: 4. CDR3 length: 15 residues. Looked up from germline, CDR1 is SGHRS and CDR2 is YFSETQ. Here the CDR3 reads CASSLWGGNSYEQYF. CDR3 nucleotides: TGCGCCAGCAGCTTGTGGGGGGGTAACTCCTACGAGCAGTACTTC.

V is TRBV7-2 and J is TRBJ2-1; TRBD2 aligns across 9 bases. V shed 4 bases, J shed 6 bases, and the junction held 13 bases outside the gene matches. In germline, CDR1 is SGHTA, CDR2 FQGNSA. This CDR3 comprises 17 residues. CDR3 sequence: CASSSPSLAGAGNEQFF. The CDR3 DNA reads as TGTGCCAGCAGCTCCCCCTCCTTAGCGGGAGCTGGCAATGAGCAGTTCTTC.

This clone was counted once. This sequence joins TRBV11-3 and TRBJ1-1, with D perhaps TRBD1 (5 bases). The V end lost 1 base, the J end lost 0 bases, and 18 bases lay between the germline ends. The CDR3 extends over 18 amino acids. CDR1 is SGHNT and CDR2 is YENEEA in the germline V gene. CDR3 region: CASSLGSRPAGLNTEAFF. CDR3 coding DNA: TGTGCCAGCAGCTTAGGGTCCCGACCGGCAGGGTTGAACACTGAAGCTTTCTTT.

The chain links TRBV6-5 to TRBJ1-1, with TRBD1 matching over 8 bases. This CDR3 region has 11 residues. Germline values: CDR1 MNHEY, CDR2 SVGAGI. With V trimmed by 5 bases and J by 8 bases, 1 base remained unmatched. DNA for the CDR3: TGTGCCAGCAGTAGGGACAGGGAAGCTTTCTTT. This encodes CASSRDREAFF.

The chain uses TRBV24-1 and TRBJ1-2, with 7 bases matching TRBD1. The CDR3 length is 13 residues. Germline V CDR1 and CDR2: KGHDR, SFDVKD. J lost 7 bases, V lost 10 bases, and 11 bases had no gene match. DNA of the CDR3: TGTGCCACTCAGGACAGGAGAGAGAGTGGCTACACCTTC. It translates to CATQDRRESGYTF.

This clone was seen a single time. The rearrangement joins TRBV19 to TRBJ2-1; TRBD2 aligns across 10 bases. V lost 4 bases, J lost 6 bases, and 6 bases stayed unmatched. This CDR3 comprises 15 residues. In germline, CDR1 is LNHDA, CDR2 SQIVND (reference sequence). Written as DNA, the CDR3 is TGTGCCAGTAGTAAGACGCTAGCGGGAGCCAATGAGCAGTTCTTC. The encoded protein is CASSKTLAGANEQFF.